Below are 17 T cell receptor beta chains sequenced from a single sample in a study of blood T cell repertoires in COVID-19 (dated by TCRdb to the early 2020s). Library generation was performed with the immunoSEQ multiplex PCR assay. The immuneACCESS repertoire file appears here via TCRdb, limited to in-frame rearrangements. These files lack a portion of the clones; in checked studies, under half of the deficit traces to unresolved V genes, and the cause of the others is not known. The sample profile shows roughly 150,000 clones; roughly 85% of them were found once. The top ten constitute more than 6.5% of the sample. Sequenced: peripheral blood. The source is a woman aged 55-75 years with COVID-19, enrolled during active disease.

The chain uses TRBV2 and TRBJ1-5; possibly TRBD1 for D (6 bases). Germline CDR1 and CDR2: SNHLY and FYNNEI. This CDR3 comprises 17 residues. Deletions cut 4 bases from V and 2 bases from J, with 18 bases between. CDR3 sequence reads: CASSGGSSGGGNQPQHF. CDR3 nucleotides: TGTGCCAGCAGTGGGGGCAGTTCGGGGGGCGGCAATCAGCCCCAGCATTTT.

This rearrangement joins TRBV29-1 to TRBJ1-2, with 10 bases lining up with TRBD1. CDR1 SQVTM and CDR2 ANQGSEA come from the germline V gene. The CDR3 has 17 residues. Trimming cost V 5 bases and J 8 bases; bases outside gene matches: 20. This CDR3 reads CSVRSLGQGFQTGGYTF. The CDR3, as DNA: TGCAGCGTTCGCAGTCTGGGACAGGGGTTCCAAACCGGGGGCTACACCTTC.

The rearrangement links TRBV6-5 to TRBJ1-3; 12 bases map to TRBD1. CDR1 is MNHEY, CDR2 SVGAGI, per germline. The V gene end was trimmed by 2 bases and the J gene end by 2 bases; junction bases not matched to a gene: 1. This CDR3 region has 16 residues. Written as DNA, the CDR3 is TGTGCCAGCAGTTACGGGACAGGGGGCACTGGAAACACCATATATTTT. Amino acids: CASSYGTGGTGNTIYF.

Details on this clone: Other DNA sequences in this specimen translate into the identical CDR3. The gene calls are TRBV6-5 and TRBJ1-5; D ambiguous. The germline CDR1 and CDR2 sequences are MNHEY and SVGAGI. V lost 2 bases to trimming and J lost 4 bases, with 6 bases between them. The CDR3 extends over 13 amino acids. The CDR3, as DNA: TGTGCCAGCAGTTACGGCAGGAATCAGCCCCAGCATTTT. Protein: CASSYGRNQPQHF.

V and J are TRBV10-3 and TRBJ1-2; the D is unclear. The V end lost 6 bases, the J end lost 4 bases, and 12 bases lay between the germline ends. Germline CDR1 ENHRY, CDR2 SYGVKD. This CDR3 has 13 amino acids. CDR3 nucleotides: TGTGCCATCAGCGAGGAGGCGATCTATGGCTACACCTTC. It translates to CAISEEAIYGYTF.

This clone was recorded once. The chain links TRBV29-1 to TRBJ1-4; 7 bases match TRBD1. The ends lost 5 bases at V and 8 bases at J; junction bases unmatched: 8. Germline assignment: CDR1 SQVTM and CDR2 ANQGSEA. The CDR3 consists of 13 residues. CDR3: CSVKKGAGEKLFF. The CDR3 nucleotides read TGCAGCGTTAAAAAGGGGGCTGGGGAAAAACTGTTTTTT.

This chain connects TRBV2 to TRBJ2-5; tentatively, D is TRBD2 (6 bases). CDR3 length: 11 residues. The germline V gene encodes CDR1 SNHLY and CDR2 FYNNEI. CDR3: CASGRGETQYF. DNA for the CDR3: TGTGCATCCGGGAGAGGAGAGACCCAGTACTTC.

The chain carries TRBV12-3 or TRBV12-4 and TRBJ1-2, with a weak D call TRBD1 (5 bases). Trimming took off 3 bases at V and 7 bases at J, with 12 bases between the two ends. The CDR3 is 13 residues long. The CDR3 bases are TGTGCCAGCAGTTTGGGGGGACTCGCTGGCTACACCTTC. Its protein product is CASSLGGLAGYTF.

The chain combines TRBV6-2 or TRBV6-3 with TRBJ1-4; TRBD1 is a possible D gene (5 bases). V was pared by 6 bases and J by 5 bases, with 16 bases between. The germline CDR1 and CDR2 sequences are MNHEY and SVGEGT. The CDR3 loop spans 15 amino acids. The CDR3: CASSSSGEPNEKLFF. The DNA of the CDR3 is TGTGCCAGCAGCTCCTCGGGGGAACCGAATGAAAAACTGTTTTTT.

This chain uses TRBV30 with TRBJ2-3, with a weak D call TRBD2 (6 bases). In germline, CDR1 is GTSNPN, CDR2 SVGIG (reference sequence). This CDR3 has 14 residues. V was pared by 1 base and J by 2 bases, with 10 bases between. The CDR3 here is CAWSAGDFTDTQYF. CDR3 nucleotides: TGTGCCTGGAGTGCCGGGGACTTCACAGATACGCAGTATTTT.

CDR3 sequence: CASSAPDNRDLFSYEQYF. CDR3 DNA sequence: TGCGCCAGCAGCGCTCCTGATAATCGGGACTTGTTTTCCTACGAGCAGTACTTC. The V gene is TRBV5-1, the J gene TRBJ2-7; D may be TRBD2 (6 bases). This CDR3 spans 18 amino acids. The V end lost 4 bases, the J end lost 1 base, and 24 bases lay between the germline ends. Germline V gene data show CDR1 as SGHRS and CDR2 as YFSETQ.

This chain connects TRBV15 to TRBJ2-3, with 8 nucleotides matching TRBD1. The CDR3 totals 19 residues. Germline values: CDR1 LNHNV, CDR2 YYDKDF (reference sequence). Losses at the gene ends were 1 base for V and 0 bases for J; bases not matched to a gene: 12. The CDR3 region is CATSRGRAGQGLSTDTQYF. The DNA for the CDR3 is TGTGCCACCAGCAGAGGGCGGGCTGGACAGGGCCTTAGCACAGATACGCAGTATTTT.

With regard to this clone: This sample also contains other DNA sequences that code for the same CDR3. The J gene is TRBJ1-1, the V gene TRBV29-1; possible D gene TRBD1, 6 bases. Trimming took off 6 bases at V and 5 bases at J, with 10 bases between the two ends. The CDR3 has 11 residues. From germline, CDR1 is SQVTM and CDR2 ANQGSEA. The CDR3 sequence: CSVTTGTEAFF. The CDR3 DNA reads as TGCAGCGTCACTACAGGGACTGAAGCTTTCTTT.

Details on this clone: The sample contains more than one DNA sequence encoding this CDR3. V and J are TRBV7-2 and TRBJ1-1, with 8 bases that match TRBD1. Trimming took 3 bases from V and 1 from J; bases not matched to a gene: 1. Germline values: CDR1 SGHTA, CDR2 FQGNSA. The length of the CDR3 is 14 residues. CDR3 in amino acids: CASSFGQGNTEAFF. The CDR3 DNA reads as TGTGCCAGCAGCTTTGGACAGGGGAACACTGAAGCTTTCTTT.

This clone was detected once. This rearrangement joins TRBV10-2 to TRBJ1-2; TRBD1 matches 10 bases. Per germline, CDR1 WSHSY and CDR2 SAAADI. The CDR3 has 13 residues. Trimming at V came to 4 bases and at J to 4 bases, leaving 0 bases not matched to a gene. The CDR3 coding sequence is TGCGCCAGCAGTGGGGACAGGGGCTATGGCTACACCTTC. Translated, it gives CASSGDRGYGYTF.

This chain uses TRBV3-1 (or the pseudogene TRBV3-2) with TRBJ2-5; 11 nucleotides agree with TRBD1. The germline CDR1 and CDR2 sequences are LGHDT and YNNKEL (reference sequence). Trimming cost V 3 bases and J 4 bases; bases outside gene matches: 4. CDR3 length: 15 amino acids. This CDR3 is CASSQGQGVSETQYF. The CDR3 DNA reads TGTGCCAGCAGCCAGGGACAGGGGGTGTCAGAGACCCAGTACTTC.

This chain joins TRBV19 and TRBJ1-2; a possible D gene is TRBD1 (5 bases). The CDR3 is made up of 15 amino acids. Trimming left V 2 bases short and J 8 bases short, with 18 bases between. Germline CDR1 and CDR2: LNHDA and SQIVND (reference sequence). CDR3 residues: CASSIYGQGKNGYTF. CDR3 in DNA: TGTGCCAGTAGTATATATGGGCAGGGAAAGAACGGCTACACCTTC.